This T cell receptor beta chain emerged from a study of T cell changes during pregnancy in multiple sclerosis. The method was immunoSEQ multiplex PCR; TCRdb's version includes in-frame clones alone and lacks a portion of them. The sample gives 40,000 to 50,000 clones, around 90% of which show up once; roughly 10% is in the top ten. V was clipped by 3 bases and J by 1 base; unmatched bases: 6. The CDR3 consists of 16 residues. Germline loops: CDR1 ENHRY, CDR2 SYGVKD. Material: CD8+ T cells from peripheral blood mononuclear cells, obtained in the first trimester of pregnancy. This TCR came from a female donor with multiple sclerosis, enrolled in a pregnancy study. The rearrangement uses TRBV10-3 and TRBJ2-1; TRBD1 matches 7 bases. As DNA, the CDR3 is TGTGCCATCAGTGAAACAGGGGACGGGTCCTACAATGAGCAGTTCTTC. This encodes CAISETGDGSYNEQFF.